The clone carrying this T cell receptor (beta chain) was counted between two and nine times. V was trimmed by 0 bases and J by 5 bases, leaving 16 bases between them. CDR3 size: 16 residues. The germline gives CDR1 LGHNA, CDR2 YNFKEQ. The sample originates from a study of cytomegalovirus exposure and HLA in healthy donors. Use of 60 Vbeta and 13 Jbeta primers characterized the PCR. The assay was immunoSEQ multiplex PCR, and TCRdb's table has in-frame clones only and misses some. The sample consists of 60,000 to 70,000 clones, around 62% of them appearing once. The chain employs TRBV4-2 and TRBJ2-5; TRBD2 is a possible D gene (6 bases). The receptor's source is a man in his forties or fifties in good health and CMV-seropositive. Sequenced material: PBMCs. The CDR3 reads CASSQDPAGTGETQYF. In DNA form, the CDR3 reads TGTGCCAGCAGCCAAGATCCGGCGGGGACGGGGGAGACCCAGTACTTC.